A single sample is the source of the 9 T cell receptor beta chains below, sequenced in a study of regulatory T cells in long-lasting Graves disease. Time point indicated: newly diagnosed GD, antithyroid drugs for less than 3 months. After RNA was extracted from PBMCs, the TCR library was made from it. Construction of the TCR beta libraries employed iRepertoire HTBI primers in conjunction with Arm-PCR of CDR3 regions. From the multiplex PCR reads, TCRdb called clonotypes with MiXCR, one entry per CDR3 protein. The sample has 450,000 to 700,000 distinct CDR3 sequences; about 13% are singletons. The same data also contributed to another study, on T cells in Graves' hyperthyroidism and ophthalmopathy.

This specimen was peripheral blood mononuclear cells (PBMCs), taken at new diagnosis, from a patient treated with antithyroid drugs. The receptors originated from a young man with Graves disease.

This clonotype was seen only a few times. This chain connects TRBV3-1 to TRBJ1-3; D perhaps matches TRBD1 (5 bases). CDR3 length equals 14 residues. V was cut by 4 bases and J by 2 bases, with 9 bases left in between. In germline, CDR1 is LGHDT, CDR2 YNNKEL (reference sequence). The CDR3: CASSPQTAGNTIYF. The CDR3 coding sequence is TGTGCCAGCAGCCCCCAGACAGCTGGAAACACCATATATTTT.

This clonotype was seen ten or more times. CDR3 nucleotide sequence: TGTGCCATCAGTGCGACGGAATCCACAGATACGCAGTATTTT. The encoded protein is CAISATESTDTQYF. V is TRBV10-3 and J is TRBJ2-3; D not certain. From germline, CDR1 is ENHRY and CDR2 SYGVKD. There are 14 residues in the CDR3. Deletions cut 4 bases from V and 2 bases from J, with 10 bases between.

The DNA of the CDR3 is TGTGCCATCAGTGAAGCTCTGGAACTTGGCTACACCTTC. It encodes CAISEALELGYTF. This chain links TRBV10-3 with TRBJ1-2; D not resolved. V was cut by 3 bases and J by 7 bases, with 12 bases left in between. CDR1 is ENHRY and CDR2 is SYGVKD in the germline V gene. The length of the CDR3 is 13 residues.

This clonotype was seen many times. The V and J genes are TRBV6-1 and TRBJ1-3, with unresolved D. This CDR3 has 14 amino acids. The germline V and J ends were trimmed by 4 bases and 0 bases, with 7 bases remaining between them. CDR1 is MNHNS, CDR2 SASEGT, per germline. CDR3 sequence (DNA): TGTGCCAGCAGTGGACGGGTCTCTGGAAACACCATATATTTT. Residues: CASSGRVSGNTIYF.

This clonotype was recorded a few times. The genes are TRBV12-5 and TRBJ1-1, with D uncertain. This CDR3 region has 13 residues. Germline CDR1 and CDR2: LGHNT and FRNRAP. V lost 3 bases, J lost 2 bases, and 7 bases lay in between. DNA of the CDR3: TGTGCTAGTGGTTTAAAGGGAAACACTGAAGCTTTCTTT. As protein: CASGLKGNTEAFF.

The chain carries TRBV4-1 and TRBJ2-3; D unclear. This CDR3 is built from 14 residues. CDR1 MGHRA and CDR2 YSYEKL come from the germline V gene. Trimming took 0 bases from V and 4 from J, leaving 8 bases between them. CDR3 sequence (DNA): TGCGCCAGCAGCCAAGATCGCGTGGCAGATACGCAGTATTTT. The encoded protein is CASSQDRVADTQYF.

This clonotype has only a few counts. CDR3 sequence reads: CASSGYDVSNEKLFF. The CDR3 DNA is TGTGCCAGCAGTGGATACGATGTTAGTAATGAAAAACTGTTTTTT. The chain links TRBV25-1 to TRBJ1-4; D unclear. CDR1 and CDR2 from the germline V gene are MGHDK and SYGVNS. CDR3 length equals 15 residues. Trimming cost V 4 bases and J 4 bases, with 13 bases left between them.

This clonotype was seen ten or more times. The chain joins TRBV5-8 to TRBJ2-1; D possibly corresponds to TRBD1 (6 bases). V dropped 2 bases and J dropped 7 bases, with 22 bases sitting between them. Germline V CDR1 and CDR2: SGHTS, YDEGEE. This CDR3 has 17 amino acids. CDR3 in amino acids: CASSFRGTPPQGNEQFF. CDR3 nucleotides: TGTGCCAGCAGCTTCCGGGGCACCCCTCCCCAGGGGAATGAGCAGTTCTTC.

This clonotype was observed a handful of times. The chain uses TRBV20-1 and TRBJ2-3; 9 bases agree with TRBD2. Per the germline V gene, CDR1 is DFQATT and CDR2 is SNEGSKA (reference sequence). The CDR3 is 17 amino acids. Trimming cost V 3 bases and J 0 bases; bases outside gene matches: 10. CDR3 DNA sequence: TGCAGTGCTAGTAGCGGGAGTAAGGGGGGAAGCACAGATACGCAGTATTTT. This sequence encodes CSASSGSKGGSTDTQYF.